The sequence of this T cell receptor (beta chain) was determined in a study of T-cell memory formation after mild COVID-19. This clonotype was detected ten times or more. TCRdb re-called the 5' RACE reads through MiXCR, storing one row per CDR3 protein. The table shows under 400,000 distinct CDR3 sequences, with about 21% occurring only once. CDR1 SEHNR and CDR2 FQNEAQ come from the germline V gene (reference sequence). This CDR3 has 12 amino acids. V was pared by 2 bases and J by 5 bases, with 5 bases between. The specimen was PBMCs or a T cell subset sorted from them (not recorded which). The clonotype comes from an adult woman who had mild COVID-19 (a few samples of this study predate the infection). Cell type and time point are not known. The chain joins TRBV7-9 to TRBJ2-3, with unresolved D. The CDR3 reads CASSLSRDTQYF. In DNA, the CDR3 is TGTGCCAGCAGCTTATCCCGAGATACGCAGTATTTT.